The present TCR beta chain was sequenced within a study of cytomegalovirus exposure and HLA in healthy donors. Study observations and caveats: HLA restriction was apparent for most CMV-associated TCR beta chains in a later analysis. In a later analysis, at a false discovery rate of 0.05, roughly 17,000 TCR beta sequences were associated with HLA alleles. Owing to their indistinguishability, certain V segments, notably TRBV6-2 and TRBV6-3, were excluded. The listing of approximately 160 TCR beta chains classed them as cytomegalovirus-associated.

This PCR relied on a set of 60 Vbeta primers and 13 Jbeta primers. Repertoires were generated with immunoSEQ multiplex PCR, while TCRdb's copy carries only in-frame clones and drops some. The profile covers under 150,000 clones, with about four fifths appearing a single time and around 2.6% taken by the ten largest. The germline V and J ends were trimmed by 0 bases and 3 bases, with 11 bases remaining between them. This CDR3 is built from 15 residues. Looked up from germline, CDR1 is SEHNR and CDR2 is FQNEAQ (reference sequence). As concerns this clone: What it recognizes is unknown.

The receptor's source is a male donor in good health and CMV-seronegative. The chain couples TRBV7-9 to TRBJ1-1; maybe TRBD1 (5 bases). Sequencing used PBMCs. The CDR3 loop reads CASSLAGGGYTEAFF. CDR3 bases: TGTGCCAGCAGCTTAGCGGGGGGGGGATACACTGAAGCTTTCTTT.